The present TCR beta chain was sequenced within a study of a mutant IDH1 vaccine in newly diagnosed glioma. For the study at large: The initiation of vaccination occurred 4-6 weeks after radiotherapy alone, or with temozolomide cycles. Every participant had undergone radiotherapy, temozolomide, or both before, and most underwent both. Week 35 held visit V12, while week 47 held visit V13.

The CDR3 sequence is 12 residues long. V lost 1 base to trimming and J lost 6 bases, with 7 bases between them. The germline V gene has CDR1 SGHTA and CDR2 FQGNSA. About this clone: Its antigen is currently unknown.

TCRdb keeps only in-frame clones here, not all; method: immunoSEQ multiplex PCR. Of some 87,000 clones in the sample, about 81% were seen once. Time point given: week 47, end of study. Topical imiquimod was applied with each vaccine dose, which held 300 ug of mutant IDH1 20-mer peptide. Tumors from donors were new WHO grade 3 or 4 IDH1-mutant astrocytomas with ATRX loss. This clonotype was sampled from a man in his forties or fifties with glioma. The chain couples TRBV7-2 to TRBJ2-7, with D unclear. The sequencing here drew on PBMCs, taken from a glioma patient whose treatment included an IDH1 peptide vaccine. The CDR3 DNA reads TGTGCCAGCAGCTTAGAAAGAGGCGAGCAGTACTTC. This sequence encodes CASSLERGEQYF.